This T cell receptor (beta chain) was observed in a study of T cell responses to AZD1222 COVID-19 vaccine. Germline V gene sequence: CDR1 SGHVS, CDR2 FQNEAQ. V shed 1 base and J shed 0 bases, with 6 bases lying between them. The CDR3 covers 14 residues. This table comes from immunoSEQ multiplex PCR, and its TCRdb copy is limited to in-frame clones, with some not included. Of around 160,000 clones listed, 91% are singletons. This TCR came from an adult who received the AZD1222 COVID-19 vaccine. The gene calls are TRBV7-8 and TRBJ1-2; D remains unclear. The sequenced sample was peripheral blood, obtained 28 days after the second AZD1222 dose. The CDR3 here is CASSLGQSNYGYTF. For the CDR3, the DNA is TGTGCCAGCAGCTTAGGGCAGTCTAACTATGGCTACACCTTC.